This T cell receptor (beta chain) was sequenced for a study of beta chain features in type 1 diabetes. The V gene lost 0 bases and the J gene lost 1 base, with 7 bases spanning the gap. CDR1 is SGHRS, CDR2 YFSETQ, per germline. The CDR3 covers 14 residues. Using CD45RO/CCR7/CD25/CD127/CD95/CD27, CD4+ naive, central memory, regulatory and stem cell-like memory cells were sorted. Points from the study as a whole: Within each of all four CD4+ subsets, Type 1 diabetes patients had TCRB CDR3s that were moderately but significantly shorter. Sequencing the cDNA could make cells with high TCR expression show up more than they should.

Notes on this clone: The antigen is undetermined.

cDNA synthesis used the whole RNA isolate, giving expressed TCRB sequences. Averages around 990,000 reads characterized the stem cell-like memory T cell samples. Assay: immunoSEQ multiplex PCR; the TCRdb copy retains only in-frame clones and omits some. Of tens of thousands of clones listed, roughly 45% are singletons. The clonotype comes from a man aged 30-40 years with type 1 diabetes. The chain links TRBV5-1 to TRBJ1-1, with D unclear. Sequencing was carried out using stem cell memory CD4+ T cells from blood. CDR3: CASSLGGRNTEAFF. The CDR3 DNA sequence: TGCGCCAGCAGCTTGGGAGGGAGGAACACTGAAGCTTTCTTT.